This record concerns one TCR beta chain sequence. The CDR3 totals 13 residues. V lost 6 bases and J lost 4; bases outside the gene matches: 3. CDR1 is LNHDA and CDR2 is SQIVND in the germline V gene (reference sequence). The sample comes from a study of blood T cell repertoires in COVID-19. Across the whole study: From the United States, Italy and Spain came samples of acute and convalescent COVID-19. T cells, B-cell-depleted T cells, or PBMCs provided the cDNA or gDNA that served as material.

In the authors' methods: Amplification from reference gene primers served as the basis for estimated nucleated cell counts. Produced via immunoSEQ multiplex PCR; TCRdb's table is partial and in-frame only. That table is the source of V, J and clone size, and D and trimming were worked out from the DNA. This sample has around 700,000 clones, with about nine tenths found just once. The receptor was isolated from a woman younger than 35 with acute or convalescent COVID-19. Sequencing used peripheral blood. The chain is built from TRBV19 and TRBJ1-2; 9 nucleotides line up with TRBD1. CDR3 nucleotide sequence: TGTGCCAGTAGCCAACAGGGGGCCTATGGCTACACCTTC. Translation gives CASSQQGAYGYTF.